Here is one T cell receptor (beta chain) with its context. Its cognate antigen is unknown. This sample is part of a study of radiotherapy plus CTLA-4 blockade in lung cancer. General study results and limits: Peripheral blood showed expansion of tumor-derived TCR clones after radiotherapy and ipilimumab.

Assay used: immunoSEQ multiplex PCR; TCRdb lists only in-frame clones, some missing. The data contain about 48,000 clones, about 88% of them seen just once; the ten biggest clones take up around 17%. The CDR3 runs to 12 residues. CDR1 is SGHDT, CDR2 YYEEEE, per germline. V dropped 4 bases and J dropped 5 bases, with 9 bases sitting between them. V is TRBV5-6 and J is TRBJ1-2; possible D gene TRBD1, 6 bases. The TCR originated in a human donor with non-small cell lung cancer that progressed on radiotherapy plus ipilimumab. Some clones in this sample may be carry-over from other donors' samples. The sequencing here drew on peripheral blood, taken from a patient treated with radiotherapy plus ipilimumab. CDR3 sequence: CASSPGQYGYTF. In DNA, the CDR3 is TGTGCCAGCAGCCCCGGACAGTATGGCTACACCTTC.